This T cell receptor beta chain is from a study of shared clonotypes between healthy human individuals. Points on this clone: Its antigen is still unknown.

Using immunoSEQ multiplex PCR, the repertoire was profiled, and TCRdb retains in-frame clones only, with some absent. The top ten clones hold around 0.45% of a sample with about 1.5 million clones, about 98% of them seen once. The study, taken as a whole, reports: Naive subsets generally exceeded memory subsets in estimated richness. Having only a few donors restricted how much genetic and exposure-history diversity was captured.

Germline values: CDR1 GTSNPN, CDR2 SVGIG (reference sequence). The CDR3 length is 13 residues. V was pared by 0 bases and J by 5 bases, with 7 bases between. The rearrangement joins TRBV30 to TRBJ2-2, with unresolved D. Sequenced sample: naive CD4+ T cells sorted from blood. As to subset: CD45RA+ positively selected. The receptor was isolated from a man under 40 in good health. CDR3 sequence (DNA): TGTGCCTGGAGTGTACTCTCAACCGGGGAGCTGTTTTTT. Translating gives CAWSVLSTGELFF.